The sequence of this T cell receptor (beta chain) was determined in a study of cytomegalovirus exposure and HLA in healthy donors. The study's findings and limits: Presence/absence analysis assumed near-uniform sequencing depth across donors. TCR beta V segments were, for the most part, productive about 87% or about 30% of the time in an earlier analysis. Follow-up analysis seemed to connect common viral pathogens with several of the most significant clusters identified. Later on, an analysis showed TCR association rates differing by HLA locus, with DRB1 the most and HLA-C the fewest.

Both 60 Vbeta primers and 13 Jbeta primers went into the PCR. Generated by immunoSEQ multiplex PCR, the TCRdb table keeps only in-frame clones and is missing some. Its table records about 50,000 clones. Remarks on this clone: What it binds is not known.

The V gene end was trimmed by 2 bases and the J gene end by 4 bases; junction bases not matched to a gene: 11. This CDR3 has 16 residues. Germline V gives CDR1 GTSNPN, CDR2 SVGIG (reference sequence). Sequenced: PBMCs. The sequence derives from a young man in good health and CMV-seropositive. V usage is TRBV30 and J usage is TRBJ1-5, with 7 nucleotides matching TRBD1. CDR3 amino acids: CAWSSPGAGGNQPQHF. The CDR3 nucleotides are TGTGCCTGGAGTTCACCGGGGGCAGGGGGGAATCAGCCCCAGCATTTT.